Listed below are T cell receptor beta chains from one sample, sequenced in a study of cytomegalovirus exposure and HLA in healthy donors. The assay was immunoSEQ multiplex PCR, and TCRdb's table has in-frame clones only and misses some. The sample lists about 120,000 clones, 80% seen once, with 7.5% to 10% in the top ten. Sequencing was done on a sample of PBMCs. The receptor set was obtained from a female donor in good health and CMV-seropositive. Each CDR3 is given with its conserved first and last residue. Each record gives: clone size, V gene, J gene, D gene, CDR3 DNA, CDR3 protein. D genes are given only for firm matches. Size is omitted from some rows. Given values are once, few, many or a class for expanded clones.

clone_size: NA; v_call: TRBV29-1; j_call: TRBJ1-4; d_call: NA; cdr3_nt: TGCAGCGTTGGAGGGGGAGCTAATGAAAAACTGTTTTTT; cdr3_aa: CSVGGGANEKLFF
clone_size: NA; v_call: TRBV6-6; j_call: TRBJ1-4; d_call: TRBD1; cdr3_nt: TGTGCCAGCAGCCGACAGGGGGCCGGTGAAAAACTGTTTTTT; cdr3_aa: CASSRQGAGEKLFF
clone_size: NA; v_call: TRBV10-3; j_call: TRBJ1-5; d_call: NA; cdr3_nt: TGTGCCATCAGTGAGCGGGGAGGAGGCATTCAGCCCCAGCATTTT; cdr3_aa: CAISERGGGIQPQHF
clone_size: NA; v_call: TRBV9; j_call: TRBJ2-7; d_call: TRBD1; cdr3_nt: TGTGCCAGCAGCGAAGAAGGGACAGGGCCATCCGAGCAGTACTTC; cdr3_aa: CASSEEGTGPSEQYF
clone_size: NA; v_call: TRBV7-6; j_call: TRBJ2-3; d_call: TRBD2; cdr3_nt: TGTGCCAGCAGCGCACAACTAGCGGGGGATCTATATGGCACAGATACGCAGTATTTT; cdr3_aa: CASSAQLAGDLYGTDTQYF
clone_size: NA; v_call: TRBV27; j_call: TRBJ2-1; d_call: NA; cdr3_nt: TGTGCCAGCAGTTTACAGGGGATGTCCAATGAGCAGTTCTTC; cdr3_aa: CASSLQGMSNEQFF
clone_size: NA; v_call: TRBV7-9; j_call: TRBJ2-7; d_call: TRBD1; cdr3_nt: TGTGCCAGCAGCTTAGCGGGGGACAGTATCTACGAGCAGTACTTC; cdr3_aa: CASSLAGDSIYEQYF
clone_size: once; v_call: TRBV7-9; j_call: TRBJ2-3; d_call: NA; cdr3_nt: TGTGCCAGCAGCTTAGATTCTAGCACAGATACGCAGTATTTT; cdr3_aa: CASSLDSSTDTQYF
clone_size: NA; v_call: TRBV4-1; j_call: TRBJ2-1; d_call: NA; cdr3_nt: TGCGCCAGCAGCCTCCTAATTCTCCAAAACAATGAGCAGTTCTTC; cdr3_aa: CASSLLILQNNEQFF
clone_size: NA; v_call: TRBV5-1; j_call: TRBJ1-6; d_call: NA; cdr3_nt: TGCGCCAGCAGCTTGGTGGGTCAGAGGGAGGGATCACCCCTCCACTTT; cdr3_aa: CASSLVGQREGSPLHF
clone_size: NA; v_call: TRBV10-3; j_call: TRBJ1-4; d_call: NA; cdr3_nt: TGTGCCATCAACCCGCAGGGAACAGGGAGTGAAAAACTGTTTTTT; cdr3_aa: CAINPQGTGSEKLFF
clone_size: NA; v_call: TRBV6-1; j_call: TRBJ2-7; d_call: NA; cdr3_nt: TGTGCCAGCAGCCACGGGGTCTCCTACGAGCAGTACTTC; cdr3_aa: CASSHGVSYEQYF
clone_size: NA; v_call: TRBV4-3; j_call: TRBJ2-5; d_call: TRBD2; cdr3_nt: TGCGCCAGTTCGACTAGCGGGGGGGCAGAGACCCAGTACTTC; cdr3_aa: CASSTSGGAETQYF
clone_size: NA; v_call: TRBV5-1; j_call: TRBJ2-3; d_call: TRBD2; cdr3_nt: TGCGCCAGCAGCTTAATTAGCATGGGACTAGCAGATTTTAGCACAGATACGCAGTATTTT; cdr3_aa: CASSLISMGLADFSTDTQYF
clone_size: few; v_call: TRBV27; j_call: TRBJ1-1; d_call: NA; cdr3_nt: TGTGCCAGCAAAAAACAGAACACTGAAGCTTTCTTT; cdr3_aa: CASKKQNTEAFF
clone_size: NA; v_call: TRBV30; j_call: TRBJ2-3; d_call: NA; cdr3_nt: TGTGCCGCGGGACAGAGCACAGATACGCAGTATTTT; cdr3_aa: CAAGQSTDTQYF
clone_size: NA; v_call: TRBV7-2; j_call: TRBJ1-2; d_call: NA; cdr3_nt: TGTGCCAGCAGAACAACAGGGAACGGTGGCTACACCTTC; cdr3_aa: CASRTTGNGGYTF